A selection of T cell receptor beta chains follows, all from one sample in a study of blood T cell repertoires in COVID-19. Sequenced by immunoSEQ multiplex PCR; TCRdb stores in-frame clones only, minus some. The sample records 81,000 or so clones, 70% to 90% being singletons. The sample consisted of peripheral blood. These receptors all come from a human donor in a cohort sampled during active COVID-19. Both conserved end residues are part of each CDR3. The order of the fields is V gene, D gene, clone size, J gene, CDR3 DNA, CDR3 protein. D genes are given only for firm matches. The size field is filled for only some rows; it gives once, few, many or a size class.

TRBV11-2	NA	NA	TRBJ2-7	TGTGCCAGCAGCTTTCACCGGGCGGGATCCTACGAGCAGTACTTC	CASSFHRAGSYEQYF
TRBV5-1	NA	NA	TRBJ1-2	TGCGCCAGCAGCCTCCAGGAAGCCTATGGCTACACCTTC	CASSLQEAYGYTF
TRBV20-1	NA	NA	TRBJ2-5	TGCAGTGCTAGTCTTAGCAGGGGCCAAGAGACCCAGTACTTC	CSASLSRGQETQYF
TRBV5-4	NA	NA	TRBJ2-7	TGTGCCAGCAGCGAAGGGACATCCCTCTCCTACGAGCAGTACTTC	CASSEGTSLSYEQYF
TRBV28	TRBD2	few	TRBJ2-3	TGTGCCAGCAGTCTTAGCGGGTTCGATCGAGATACGCAGTATTTT	CASSLSGFDRDTQYF
TRBV27	TRBD1	few	TRBJ2-3	TGTGCCAGCAGGGGACAGGCGCTACAGATGGGTACGCAGTATTTT	CASRGQALQMGTQYF
TRBV6-5	TRBD2	NA	TRBJ2-3	TGTGCCAGCAGTCATGAGGCGGGGGGAGGAAATACGCAGTATTTT	CASSHEAGGGNTQYF
TRBV7-2	NA	NA	TRBJ1-5	TGTGCCAGCAGCTTAGGGTCCAGGGGCGGGAATCAGCCCCAGCATTTT	CASSLGSRGGNQPQHF
TRBV7-8	TRBD1	NA	TRBJ2-2	TGTGCCAGCAGACCAGGGACAGGGGCTACCACGGGGGAGCTGTTTTTT	CASRPGTGATTGELFF
TRBV13	TRBD1	NA	TRBJ1-5	TGTGCCAGCAGCTCTAGGGACAGGGGGAATCAGCCCCAGCATTTT	CASSSRDRGNQPQHF
TRBV6-5	TRBD1	NA	TRBJ2-1	TGTGCCAGCAGTTACCCCAGCGGGACAGGGATAAATGAGCAGTTCTTC	CASSYPSGTGINEQFF
TRBV9	TRBD1	NA	TRBJ1-1	TGTGCCAGCAGCGTAGGTCAGGGGGCTTGGAACACTGAAGCTTTCTTT	CASSVGQGAWNTEAFF
TRBV28	NA	few	TRBJ2-7	TGTGCCAGCAGTACCCCAGGGCCTCCCTACTACGAGCAGTACTTC	CASSTPGPPYYEQYF
TRBV2	NA	NA	TRBJ1-5	TGTGCCAGCAGTGAACTGACTCCGTATCATAGCAATCAGCCCCAGCATTTT	CASSELTPYHSNQPQHF
TRBV5-1	TRBD1	NA	TRBJ2-2	TGCGCCAGCAGCTTCCGGGACAACAGGGGCACCGGGGAGCTGTTTTTT	CASSFRDNRGTGELFF
TRBV27	TRBD1	NA	TRBJ1-6	TGTGCCAGCAGTTGGACAGGCAATTCACCCCTCCACTTT	CASSWTGNSPLHF
TRBV5-1	TRBD1	NA	TRBJ2-7	TGCGCCAGCAGCGGATCCGGGACAGCCTACGAGCAGTACTTC	CASSGSGTAYEQYF
TRBV19	TRBD1	NA	TRBJ1-6	TGTGCCAGTAGTACCCCCCTCGACAGGGGCAATTCACCCCTCCACTTT	CASSTPLDRGNSPLHF
TRBV30	NA	NA	TRBJ2-2	TGTGCCTGGACGGGACTCCCGAACACCGGGGAGCTGTTTTTT	CAWTGLPNTGELFF
TRBV19	NA	few	TRBJ1-6	TGTGCCAGTAGCTACTCATTGAGCTCCTATAATTCACCCCTCCACTTT	CASSYSLSSYNSPLHF
TRBV28	NA	NA	TRBJ1-6	TGTGCCAGCAGTTTCCTTCCCACGAGCTCCTATAATTCACCCCTCCACTTT	CASSFLPTSSYNSPLHF
TRBV5-8	NA	few	TRBJ1-5	TGTGCCAGCAGCCAACTGCCACGGGGCAATCAGCCCCAGCATTTT	CASSQLPRGNQPQHF
TRBV18	NA	NA	TRBJ1-2	TGTGCCAGCTCACCACCGCACAGGCAGGGTGGCTACACCTTC	CASSPPHRQGGYTF
TRBV7-9	NA	NA	TRBJ2-2	TGTGCCAGCAGCTTATCTAACACCGGGGAGCTGTTTTTT	CASSLSNTGELFF
TRBV10-3	TRBD1	NA	TRBJ2-7	TGTGCCATCAGTGACCCAGGCACAGGGGGGAAAGGGTACGAGCAGTACTTC	CAISDPGTGGKGYEQYF
TRBV18	NA	NA	TRBJ2-5	TGTGCCAGCTCACCCCCTCGGTTGCAAGAGACCCAGTACTTC	CASSPPRLQETQYF
TRBV28	NA	NA	TRBJ1-3	TGTGCCAGCAGTTTCCGGGGAATCTCTGGAAACACCATATATTTT	CASSFRGISGNTIYF
TRBV5-6	NA	NA	TRBJ1-3	TGTGCCAGCAGCTCATCAGGGCTAATTGGAAACACCATATATTTT	CASSSSGLIGNTIYF
TRBV30	TRBD1	NA	TRBJ1-2	TGTGCCTGGAGTGTAGTCTACCCCGGACAGGTTCGGGGCTACACCTTC	CAWSVVYPGQVRGYTF
TRBV30	TRBD2	once	TRBJ2-3	TGTGCCTGGAATCGCGGGGGTTTAACAGATACGCAGTATTTT	CAWNRGGLTDTQYF
TRBV3-1/TRBV3-2	NA	NA	TRBJ2-1	TGTGCCAGCAGCCAAGAAGGGGGGGGTTCCTACAATGAGCAGTTCTTC	CASSQEGGGSYNEQFF